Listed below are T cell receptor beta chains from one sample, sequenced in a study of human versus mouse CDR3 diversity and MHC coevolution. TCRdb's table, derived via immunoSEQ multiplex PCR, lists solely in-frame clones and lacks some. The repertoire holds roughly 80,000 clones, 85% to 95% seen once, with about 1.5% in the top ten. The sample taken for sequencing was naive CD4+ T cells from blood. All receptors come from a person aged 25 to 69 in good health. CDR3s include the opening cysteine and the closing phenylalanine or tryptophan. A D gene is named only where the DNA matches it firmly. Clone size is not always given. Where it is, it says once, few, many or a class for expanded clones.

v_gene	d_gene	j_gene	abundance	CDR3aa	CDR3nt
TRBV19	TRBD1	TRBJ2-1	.	CASRQDRGPYNEQFF	TGTGCCAGTAGACAAGACAGGGGGCCATACAATGAGCAGTTCTTC
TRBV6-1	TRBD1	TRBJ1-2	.	CASSEGGTATYGYTF	TGTGCCAGCAGTGAAGGCGGGACAGCAACTTATGGCTACACCTTC
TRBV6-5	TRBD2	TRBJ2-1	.	CASSSGGAGGDEQFF	TGTGCCAGCAGTTCGGGAGGAGCGGGGGGCGATGAGCAGTTCTTC
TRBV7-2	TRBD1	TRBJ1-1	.	CASSSRTGALNTEAFF	TGTGCCAGCAGCTCGAGGACAGGGGCACTGAACACTGAAGCTTTCTTT
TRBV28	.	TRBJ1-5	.	CASSSSFRNQPQHF	TGTGCCAGCAGCTCCTCGTTTCGCAATCAGCCCCAGCATTTT
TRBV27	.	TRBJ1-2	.	CASRGAGEGYGYTF	TGTGCCAGCAGGGGGGCCGGGGAAGGGTATGGCTACACCTTC
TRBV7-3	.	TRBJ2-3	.	CASSPGGSSTDTQYF	TGTGCCAGCAGTCCCGGGGGTTCTAGCACAGATACGCAGTATTTT
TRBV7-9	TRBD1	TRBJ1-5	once	CASSLVGTGVNQPQHF	TGTGCCAGCAGCTTAGTAGGGACAGGGGTTAATCAGCCCCAGCATTTT
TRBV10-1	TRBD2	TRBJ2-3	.	CASSDRGTSGVDTQYF	TGCGCCAGCAGTGATAGGGGGACTAGCGGGGTGGATACGCAGTATTTT
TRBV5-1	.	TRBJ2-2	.	CASSFRNTGELFF	TGCGCCAGCAGCTTCAGAAACACCGGGGAGCTGTTTTTT
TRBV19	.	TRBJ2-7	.	CASSMTQRSEQYF	TGTGCCAGTAGTATGACCCAGCGGAGCGAGCAGTACTTC
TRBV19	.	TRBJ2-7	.	CASSIKGKRASYEQYF	TGTGCCAGTAGTATCAAGGGCAAGCGGGCTTCCTACGAGCAGTACTTC
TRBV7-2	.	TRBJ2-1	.	CASSLRGLGSNEQFF	TGTGCCAGCAGCTTGCGGGGCTTAGGTAGTAATGAGCAGTTCTTC
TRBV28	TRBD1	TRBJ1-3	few	CASSSGQGRGNTIYF	TGTGCCAGCAGTTCAGGACAGGGGAGAGGAAACACCATATATTTT
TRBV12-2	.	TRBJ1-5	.	CASRLGSRSLIRFQPQHF	TGTGCAAGTCGCTTAGGGTCCAGATCGTTAATCAGATTCCAGCCCCAGCATTTT
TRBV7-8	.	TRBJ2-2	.	CASSSRAPKGLNTGELFF	TGTGCCAGCAGCTCCCGGGCCCCAAAGGGGTTAAACACCGGGGAGCTGTTTTTT
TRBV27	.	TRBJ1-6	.	CASSDRHPYNSPLHF	TGTGCCAGCAGCGACAGGCACCCTTATAATTCACCCCTCCACTTT
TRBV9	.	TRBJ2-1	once	CASSVAMRVNSAPEQFF	TGTGCCAGCAGCGTAGCTATGAGGGTAAACTCCGCCCCGGAGCAGTTCTTC
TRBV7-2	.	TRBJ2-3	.	CASSPDSLGTDTQYF	TGTGCCAGCAGCCCGGACTCCCTGGGCACAGATACGCAGTATTTT
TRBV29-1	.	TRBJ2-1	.	CSGRLYSGLSEQFF	TGCAGCGGGAGGCTCTACAGTGGGTTGAGTGAGCAGTTCTTC
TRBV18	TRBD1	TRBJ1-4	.	CASSPGTGGEKLFF	TGTGCCAGCTCACCTGGAACAGGGGGTGAAAAACTGTTTTTT
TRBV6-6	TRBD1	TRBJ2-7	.	CASSAGTAGSYEQYF	TGTGCCAGCAGTGCTGGGACAGCAGGCTCCTACGAGCAGTACTTC
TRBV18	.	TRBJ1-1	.	CASSPQGRNTEAFF	TGTGCCAGCTCACCACAGGGGCGCAACACTGAAGCTTTCTTT
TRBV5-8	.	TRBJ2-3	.	CASSRRVAQSDTQYF	TGTGCCAGCAGCCGGAGGGTAGCTCAGAGCGATACGCAGTATTTT
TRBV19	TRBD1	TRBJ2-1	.	CASSTRVGQGNNEQFF	TGTGCCAGTAGTACCCGTGTTGGACAGGGGAACAATGAGCAGTTCTTC
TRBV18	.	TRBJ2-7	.	CASSPRATYEQYF	TGTGCCAGCTCACCACGGGCCACCTACGAGCAGTACTTC
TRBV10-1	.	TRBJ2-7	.	CASSHRWTAPGSYEQYF	TGCGCCAGCAGTCACCGGTGGACAGCCCCTGGCTCCTACGAGCAGTACTTC
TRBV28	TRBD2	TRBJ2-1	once	CASSLPSRAAGGPSYNEQFF	TGTGCCAGCAGTTTGCCCTCCAGGGCGGCGGGAGGGCCATCCTACAATGAGCAGTTCTTC
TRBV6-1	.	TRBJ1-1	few	CASSEALGGVGNTEAFF	TGTGCCAGCAGTGAAGCGCTCGGAGGGGTCGGAAACACTGAAGCTTTCTTT
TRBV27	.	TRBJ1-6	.	CASSLVLSGTLSYNSPLHF	TGTGCCAGCAGTTTAGTGTTGTCAGGGACACTCTCCTATAATTCACCCCTCCACTTT
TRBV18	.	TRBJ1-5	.	CASSWLHGAGNQPQHF	TGTGCCAGCTCATGGCTTCATGGGGCGGGAAATCAGCCCCAGCATTTT
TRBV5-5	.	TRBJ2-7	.	CASSLNIGSGSYEQYF	TGTGCCAGCAGCCTCAATATTGGTAGCGGATCCTACGAGCAGTACTTC
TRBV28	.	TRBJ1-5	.	CASIPQGLQPQHF	TGTGCCAGCATCCCTCAGGGACTTCAGCCCCAGCATTTT
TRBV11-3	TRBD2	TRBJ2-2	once	CASSSGGRTGELFF	TGTGCCAGCAGCTCGGGGGGGAGGACCGGGGAGCTGTTTTTT
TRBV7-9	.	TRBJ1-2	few	CASSLALLVYGYTF	TGTGCCAGCAGCTTAGCACTCCTGGTCTATGGCTACACCTTC
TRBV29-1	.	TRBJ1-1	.	CSVGRVTEAFF	TGCAGCGTTGGCAGGGTCACTGAAGCTTTCTTT
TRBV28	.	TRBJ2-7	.	CASDRTAGSYEQYF	TGTGCCAGCGACCGGACAGCCGGCTCCTACGAGCAGTACTTC
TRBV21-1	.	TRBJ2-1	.	CASIQGAQSYNEQFF	TGTGCCAGCATCCAGGGGGCCCAATCCTACAATGAGCAGTTCTTC
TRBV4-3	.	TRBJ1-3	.	CASSQHPRGEANTIYF	TGCGCCAGCAGCCAACACCCGCGGGGGGAAGCCAACACCATATATTTT
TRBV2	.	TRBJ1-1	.	CASSDGQGNTEAFF	TGTGCCAGCAGTGACGGGCAGGGGAACACTGAAGCTTTCTTT
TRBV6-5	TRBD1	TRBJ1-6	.	CATRQGRDSPLHF	TGTGCCACCAGACAGGGTAGGGATTCACCCCTCCACTTT
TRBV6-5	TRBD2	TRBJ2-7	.	CASSNGGASYEQYF	TGTGCCAGCAGCAACGGGGGGGCCTCCTACGAGCAGTACTTC
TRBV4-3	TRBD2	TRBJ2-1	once	CASSQGRGVYNEQFF	TGCGCCAGCAGCCAGGGGCGGGGGGTCTACAATGAGCAGTTCTTC
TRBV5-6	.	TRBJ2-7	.	CASSLTSRDEQYF	TGTGCCAGCAGCTTGACTAGTAGGGACGAGCAGTACTTC
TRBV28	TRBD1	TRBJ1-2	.	CASSALTGPSYGYTF	TGTGCCAGCAGTGCCCTGACAGGGCCTAGCTATGGCTACACCTTC
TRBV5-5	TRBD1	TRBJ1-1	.	CASSLDRGTEAFF	TGTGCCAGCAGCTTAGACAGGGGAACTGAAGCTTTCTTT
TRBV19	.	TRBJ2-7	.	CASSIRRSGSYEQYF	TGTGCCAGTAGTATTCGGCGTTCAGGCTCCTACGAGCAGTACTTC
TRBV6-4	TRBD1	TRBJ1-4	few	CASRTTGAGGEKLFF	TGTGCCAGCAGAACCACAGGGGCTGGAGGTGAAAAACTGTTTTTT
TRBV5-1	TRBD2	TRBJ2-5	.	CASSLRLAGIHIQTQYF	TGCGCCAGCAGCTTACGACTAGCGGGAATTCACATACAGACCCAGTACTTC
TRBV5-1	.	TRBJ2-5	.	CASSFKDSKETQYF	TGCGCCAGCAGCTTTAAGGACAGTAAAGAGACCCAGTACTTC
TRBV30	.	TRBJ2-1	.	CAWSGEFGYNEQFF	TGTGCCTGGAGTGGGGAGTTCGGCTACAATGAGCAGTTCTTC
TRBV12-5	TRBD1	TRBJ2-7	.	CASGMGQGLSSYEQYF	TGTGCTAGTGGTATGGGACAGGGCCTAAGCTCCTACGAGCAGTACTTC
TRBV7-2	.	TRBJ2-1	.	CASSFAGASFNEQFF	TGTGCCAGCAGCTTCGCGGGGGCGAGCTTCAATGAGCAGTTCTTC
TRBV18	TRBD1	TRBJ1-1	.	CASSFGQEYTEAFF	TGTGCCAGCTCCTTCGGACAGGAGTACACTGAAGCTTTCTTT
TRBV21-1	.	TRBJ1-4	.	CASSKGSPEKLFF	TGTGCCAGCAGCAAAGGGAGCCCGGAAAAACTGTTTTTT
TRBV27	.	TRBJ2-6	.	CASSPARPLSSGANVLTF	TGTGCCAGCAGTCCCGCCCGCCCCTTGAGCTCTGGGGCCAACGTCCTGACTTTC
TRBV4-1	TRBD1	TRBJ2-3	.	CASSQGRDRTTDTQYF	TGCGCCAGCAGCCAAGGCCGGGACAGGACGACAGATACGCAGTATTTT